Each of the 7 T cell receptor beta chains below was sequenced from the same sample in a study of blood T cells in healthy people across ages. The use of a sample-barcoded 5' primer and a J-beta primer mix characterized a second PCR of 7 to 11 cycles. TCRdb re-called the 5' RACE reads through MiXCR, storing one row per CDR3 protein. Among roughly 2 million distinct CDR3 sequences listed, about 50% were seen once. Input material: blood. Receptors originate from a woman aged 35 to 49 in good health.

The CDR3 region has the DNA TGTGCCAGCAGCGCCCGGGACAGGCCTAATTCACCCCTCCACTTT. This codes for CASSARDRPNSPLHF. The genes are TRBV5-5 and TRBJ1-6; 8 bases are a match to TRBD1. The J segment lost 6 bases and the V segment lost 4 bases, leaving 6 bases of the junction unmatched. Germline CDR1 SGHKS, CDR2 YYEKEE (reference sequence). This CDR3 has 15 amino acids.

This clonotype was detected only once. The chain couples TRBV29-1 to TRBJ1-1; 8 nucleotides line up with TRBD1. The length of the CDR3 is 11 residues. V trimming: 6 bases; J trimming: 3 bases; junction bases outside the gene matches: 0. Germline lookup yields CDR1 SQVTM and CDR2 ANQGSEA. CDR3 region: CSVQGDTEAFF. CDR3 nucleotides: TGCAGCGTACAGGGGGACACTGAAGCTTTCTTT.

This sequence joins TRBV5-1 and TRBJ2-7, with 8 bases lining up with TRBD1. CDR3 length: 17 amino acids. CDR1 and CDR2 from the germline V gene are SGHRS and YFSETQ. Trimming cost V 0 bases and J 3 bases; bases outside gene matches: 11. In nucleotides, the CDR3 is TGCGCCAGCAGCTTGGGTCCAACCGGGACAGGAGACTACGAGCAGTACTTC. This gives the protein CASSLGPTGTGDYEQYF.

V usage is TRBV6-2 or TRBV6-3 and J usage is TRBJ2-3; TRBD1 matches at 9 bases. V shed 8 bases and J 4 bases; nucleotides not matched to a gene: 10. The CDR3 loop spans 15 amino acids. Per germline, CDR1 MNHEY and CDR2 SVGEGT. The CDR3 region is CASSVRDRAPDTQYF. In nucleotides, the CDR3 is TGTGCCAGCTCCGTCCGGGACAGGGCACCAGATACGCAGTATTTT.

This clonotype has just a few counts. V is TRBV9 and J is TRBJ1-6, with 8 bases identical to TRBD1. This CDR3 has 14 amino acids. V lost 0 bases to trimming and J lost 8 bases; unmatched junction nucleotides: 1. The germline V gene has CDR1 SGDLS and CDR2 YYNGEE. The CDR3 region is CASSVEDRDSPLHF. The CDR3, as DNA: TGTGCCAGCAGCGTAGAGGACAGGGATTCACCCCTCCACTTT.

The rearrangement links TRBV20-1 to TRBJ1-2; 9 bases line up with TRBD1. The CDR3 runs to 14 residues. V was pared by 0 bases and J by 5 bases, with 4 bases of the junction left unmatched. Germline assignment: CDR1 DFQATT and CDR2 SNEGSKA (reference sequence). CDR3 nucleotide sequence: TGCAGTGCTAGAGATCAGGGGACAGGGTATGGCTACACCTTC. It translates to CSARDQGTGYGYTF.

This chain connects TRBV5-1 to TRBJ2-4; 7 positions match TRBD1. The J call may be faulty, since TRBJ2-7 better matches the DNA end. The CDR3 is made up of 17 amino acids. The V gene's germline CDR1 is SGHRS and CDR2 YFSETQ. The CDR3 spells CASSLPPVGTAHSEQYF. The CDR3 coding sequence is TGCGCCAGCAGCCTCCCCCCGGTAGGGACAGCACACAGCGAGCAGTACTTC.